This is a list of T cell receptor beta chains from one sample in a study of beta chain features in type 1 diabetes. Assay used: immunoSEQ multiplex PCR; TCRdb lists only in-frame clones, some missing. The table shows almost 350,000 clones, with under 8.5% occurring only once. Material for sequencing was central memory CD4+ T cells from blood. These receptors were obtained from a woman younger than 35 in good health. CDR3s include the opening cysteine and the closing phenylalanine or tryptophan. Each record gives: clone size, V gene, J gene, D gene, CDR3 protein, CDR3 DNA. The D gene is left open where the match is weak. A row's size may be missing; if present it is once, few, many or a size class.

clone_size: few
v_call: TRBV4-2
j_call: TRBJ1-1
d_call: .
cdr3_aa: CASSQDTGQKNTEAFF
cdr3_nt: TGTGCCAGCAGCCAAGATACAGGGCAGAAAAACACTGAAGCTTTCTTT

clone_size: .
v_call: TRBV5-1
j_call: TRBJ2-7
d_call: .
cdr3_aa: CASSIDEGGQYF
cdr3_nt: TGCGCCAGCAGCATAGACGAAGGTGGGCAGTACTTC

clone_size: many
v_call: TRBV7-2
j_call: TRBJ2-1
d_call: TRBD2
cdr3_aa: CASSSKTPGLGGNEQFF
cdr3_nt: TGTGCCAGCAGCTCCAAGACTCCGGGACTAGGCGGCAATGAGCAGTTCTTC

clone_size: few
v_call: TRBV23-1
j_call: TRBJ2-6
d_call: .
cdr3_aa: CASSPWGVPPGANVLTF
cdr3_nt: TGCGCCAGCAGCCCCTGGGGGGTGCCCCCTGGGGCCAACGTCCTGACTTTC

clone_size: many
v_call: TRBV4-1
j_call: TRBJ2-4
d_call: .
cdr3_aa: CASSQERGRFKNIQYF
cdr3_nt: TGCGCCAGCAGCCAAGAGCGGGGAAGGTTCAAAAACATTCAGTACTTC

clone_size: few
v_call: TRBV7-2
j_call: TRBJ2-5
d_call: .
cdr3_aa: CASSLSPSLGQETQYF
cdr3_nt: TGTGCCAGCAGCTTATCCCCTTCGTTGGGCCAAGAGACCCAGTACTTC

clone_size: few
v_call: TRBV5-5
j_call: TRBJ2-2
d_call: TRBD2
cdr3_aa: CASSRPGLAGTGELFF
cdr3_nt: TGTGCCAGCAGCCGTCCGGGACTAGCCGGCACCGGGGAGCTGTTTTTT

clone_size: .
v_call: TRBV29-1
j_call: TRBJ2-5
d_call: .
cdr3_aa: CSVALRVQETQYF
cdr3_nt: TGCAGCGTTGCGTTAAGGGTGCAAGAGACCCAGTACTTC

clone_size: .
v_call: TRBV2
j_call: TRBJ2-5
d_call: .
cdr3_aa: CASSEGTHETQYF
cdr3_nt: TGTGCCAGCAGTGAGGGAACACACGAGACCCAGTACTTC

clone_size: few
v_call: TRBV5-1
j_call: TRBJ1-1
d_call: .
cdr3_aa: CASREGTEAFF
cdr3_nt: TGCGCCAGCAGGGAAGGCACTGAAGCTTTCTTT

clone_size: once
v_call: TRBV15
j_call: TRBJ2-1
d_call: TRBD2
cdr3_aa: CATSRRPLAAEQFF
cdr3_nt: TGTGCCACCAGCAGGCGACCACTAGCGGCTGAGCAGTTCTTC

clone_size: few
v_call: TRBV7-6
j_call: TRBJ2-1
d_call: .
cdr3_aa: CASSQTRWGGQFF
cdr3_nt: TGTGCCAGCAGCCAGACCCGTTGGGGTGGTCAGTTCTTC

clone_size: .
v_call: TRBV7-2
j_call: TRBJ2-5
d_call: TRBD1
cdr3_aa: CASSRGRAETQYF
cdr3_nt: TGTGCCAGCAGCAGGGGGCGAGCGGAGACCCAGTACTTC

clone_size: .
v_call: TRBV2
j_call: TRBJ2-7
d_call: TRBD1
cdr3_aa: CASSTGAPYEQYF
cdr3_nt: TGTGCCAGCAGCACAGGGGCCCCCTACGAGCAGTACTTC

clone_size: few
v_call: TRBV10-3
j_call: TRBJ2-1
d_call: .
cdr3_aa: CAISEGFGQFF
cdr3_nt: TGTGCCATCAGTGAAGGCTTTGGGCAGTTCTTC

clone_size: few
v_call: TRBV4-1
j_call: TRBJ2-7
d_call: .
cdr3_aa: CASSQNQADSSYEQYF
cdr3_nt: TGCGCCAGCAGCCAGAATCAAGCGGATAGCTCCTACGAGCAGTACTTC

clone_size: few
v_call: TRBV19
j_call: TRBJ2-3
d_call: .
cdr3_aa: CASSLRRSTDTQYF
cdr3_nt: TGTGCCAGTAGTTTGAGGCGTTCCACAGATACGCAGTATTTT

clone_size: few
v_call: TRBV4-3
j_call: TRBJ2-1
d_call: TRBD2
cdr3_aa: CASSPWSSGSQADNEQFF
cdr3_nt: TGCGCCAGCAGCCCGTGGTCTAGCGGGAGTCAAGCCGACAATGAGCAGTTCTTC

clone_size: few
v_call: TRBV6-6
j_call: TRBJ2-5
d_call: TRBD2
cdr3_aa: CASRPSSGQETQYF
cdr3_nt: TGTGCCAGCAGACCTTCTAGCGGCCAAGAGACCCAGTACTTC

clone_size: .
v_call: TRBV13
j_call: TRBJ2-7
d_call: .
cdr3_aa: CASSLDAGPYEQYF
cdr3_nt: TGTGCCAGCAGCTTGGACGCAGGGCCCTACGAGCAGTACTTC

clone_size: few
v_call: TRBV2
j_call: TRBJ1-1
d_call: .
cdr3_aa: CASRLDGSEAFF
cdr3_nt: TGTGCCAGTCGTTTAGACGGTTCTGAAGCTTTCTTT

clone_size: .
v_call: TRBV6-6
j_call: TRBJ1-2
d_call: TRBD1
cdr3_aa: CASSQPGQGNYGCTF
cdr3_nt: TGTGCCAGCAGCCAACCGGGACAGGGAAACTATGGCTGCACCTTC

clone_size: many
v_call: TRBV18
j_call: TRBJ2-3
d_call: .
cdr3_aa: CASSPIRVSGTDTQYF
cdr3_nt: TGTGCCAGCTCACCAATACGAGTCTCAGGCACAGATACGCAGTATTTT

clone_size: many
v_call: TRBV5-1
j_call: TRBJ2-1
d_call: TRBD2
cdr3_aa: CASSKGLAHNEQFF
cdr3_nt: TGCGCCAGCAGCAAGGGACTAGCGCACAATGAGCAGTTCTTC

clone_size: few
v_call: TRBV28
j_call: TRBJ1-2
d_call: .
cdr3_aa: CASRQDYGYTF
cdr3_nt: TGTGCCAGCAGACAGGACTATGGCTACACCTTC

clone_size: few
v_call: TRBV11-2
j_call: TRBJ2-7
d_call: TRBD2
cdr3_aa: CASSVWGGYPYEQYF
cdr3_nt: TGTGCCAGCAGCGTCTGGGGAGGGTACCCCTACGAGCAGTACTTC

clone_size: few
v_call: TRBV19
j_call: TRBJ1-2
d_call: .
cdr3_aa: CASSMGRLYGYTF
cdr3_nt: TGTGCCAGTAGTATGGGCCGGCTATATGGCTACACCTTC

clone_size: .
v_call: TRBV10-1
j_call: TRBJ2-2
d_call: .
cdr3_aa: CASSEGTAGTGELFF
cdr3_nt: TGCGCCAGCAGTGAAGGGACAGCGGGCACCGGGGAGCTGTTTTTT

clone_size: few
v_call: TRBV2
j_call: TRBJ2-1
d_call: .
cdr3_aa: CASRLGVEQFF
cdr3_nt: TGTGCCAGCAGGTTAGGAGTAGAGCAGTTCTTC

clone_size: .
v_call: TRBV9
j_call: TRBJ2-2
d_call: TRBD2
cdr3_aa: CASSVGGLAWAGELFF
cdr3_nt: TGTGCCAGCAGCGTAGGAGGACTAGCCTGGGCCGGGGAGCTGTTTTTT

clone_size: few
v_call: TRBV7-2
j_call: TRBJ2-1
d_call: .
cdr3_aa: CASNPGGTYNEQFF
cdr3_nt: TGTGCCAGCAATCCGGGGGGCACCTACAATGAGCAGTTCTTC

clone_size: .
v_call: TRBV28
j_call: TRBJ2-4
d_call: .
cdr3_aa: CASSGRGAGNIQYF
cdr3_nt: TGTGCCAGCAGTGGCCGGGGGGCCGGCAACATTCAGTACTTC

clone_size: many
v_call: TRBV18
j_call: TRBJ2-7
d_call: .
cdr3_aa: CASSYRAERDEQYF
cdr3_nt: TGTGCCAGCTCTTACAGGGCTGAACGGGACGAGCAGTACTTC

clone_size: few
v_call: TRBV28
j_call: TRBJ2-7
d_call: .
cdr3_aa: CASSFIGGWYF
cdr3_nt: TGTGCCAGCAGTTTTATCGGGGGCTGGTACTTC

clone_size: many
v_call: TRBV5-1
j_call: TRBJ2-1
d_call: .
cdr3_aa: CASSLAGVNNEQFF
cdr3_nt: TGCGCCAGCAGCTTGGCTGGAGTGAACAATGAGCAGTTCTTC

clone_size: few
v_call: TRBV9
j_call: TRBJ1-3
d_call: .
cdr3_aa: CASSVAQGGSGNTIYF
cdr3_nt: TGTGCCAGCAGCGTAGCCCAGGGTGGGTCTGGAAACACCATATATTTT

clone_size: few
v_call: TRBV4-2
j_call: TRBJ2-1
d_call: .
cdr3_aa: CASSQGSYADNEQFF
cdr3_nt: TGTGCCAGCAGCCAAGGGAGCTACGCGGACAATGAGCAGTTCTTC

clone_size: few
v_call: TRBV25-1
j_call: TRBJ2-1
d_call: .
cdr3_aa: CASSDQTTNEQFF
cdr3_nt: TGTGCCAGCAGTGACCAGACAACCAATGAGCAGTTCTTC

clone_size: few
v_call: TRBV6-1
j_call: TRBJ2-7
d_call: .
cdr3_aa: CASSETFYEQYF
cdr3_nt: TGTGCCAGCAGTGAGACTTTTTACGAGCAGTACTTC

clone_size: .
v_call: TRBV9
j_call: TRBJ2-2
d_call: .
cdr3_aa: CASSQLSRELFF
cdr3_nt: TGTGCCAGCAGCCAGCTTTCCCGGGAGCTGTTTTTT

clone_size: many
v_call: TRBV2
j_call: TRBJ2-3
d_call: .
cdr3_aa: CASSDDTDTQYF
cdr3_nt: TGTGCCAGCAGCGACGACACAGATACGCAGTATTTT

clone_size: .
v_call: TRBV6-6
j_call: TRBJ2-3
d_call: .
cdr3_aa: CASRPTGTSTDTQYF
cdr3_nt: TGTGCCAGCCGACCGACCGGGACTAGCACAGATACGCAGTATTTT

clone_size: .
v_call: TRBV7-2
j_call: TRBJ2-5
d_call: .
cdr3_aa: CASISDLGAKTQYF
cdr3_nt: TGTGCCAGCATTTCTGATCTTGGGGCGAAGACCCAGTACTTC

clone_size: .
v_call: TRBV28
j_call: TRBJ1-5
d_call: .
cdr3_aa: CASSAISGNQPQHF
cdr3_nt: TGTGCCAGCAGTGCAATTTCGGGCAATCAGCCCCAGCATTTT

clone_size: .
v_call: TRBV6-5
j_call: TRBJ2-1
d_call: .
cdr3_aa: CASTDTMSSYNEQFF
cdr3_nt: TGTGCCAGCACCGATACCATGAGCTCCTACAATGAGCAGTTCTTC

clone_size: few
v_call: TRBV19
j_call: TRBJ1-5
d_call: .
cdr3_aa: CASSRDNNQPQHF
cdr3_nt: TGTGCCAGTAGTAGGGACAACAATCAGCCCCAGCATTTT

clone_size: few
v_call: TRBV4-1
j_call: TRBJ2-7
d_call: .
cdr3_aa: CASSPRGDSLEQYF
cdr3_nt: TGCGCCAGCAGCCCCCGCGGGGATTCTCTCGAGCAGTACTTC

clone_size: few
v_call: TRBV4-2
j_call: TRBJ2-5
d_call: TRBD2
cdr3_aa: CASSQPTSGQETQYF
cdr3_nt: TGTGCCAGCAGCCAACCCACTAGCGGACAAGAGACCCAGTACTTC

clone_size: many
v_call: TRBV23-1
j_call: TRBJ2-1
d_call: .
cdr3_aa: CASSHHGTDEQFF
cdr3_nt: TGCGCCAGCAGTCATCATGGGACGGATGAGCAGTTCTTC

clone_size: few
v_call: TRBV13
j_call: TRBJ2-1
d_call: TRBD1
cdr3_aa: CASSIKAGGVSYNEQFF
cdr3_nt: TGTGCCAGCAGCATCAAAGCAGGGGGTGTAAGTTACAATGAGCAGTTCTTC

clone_size: few
v_call: TRBV20-1
j_call: TRBJ2-7
d_call: .
cdr3_aa: CSAPASNEQYF
cdr3_nt: TGCAGTGCTCCCGCGAGCAACGAGCAGTACTTC